Below, 30 T cell receptor beta chains from the same sample are listed, as sequenced in a study of patients and donors after allogeneic stem cell transplantation. TCRdb independently ran MiXCR on the RT-PCR reads; one entry per CDR3 protein. The data show some 960,000 distinct CDR3 sequences, more than 15% seen once. The sequenced sample consisted of blood, either unsorted or a sorted T cell fraction (not recorded which). The receptors were sampled from a human donor who was either an allogeneic HSCT recipient or a stem cell or donor lymphocyte infusion donor (not recorded which). It is not recorded whose cells these are; they may come from a transplant donor.

The chain couples TRBV2 to TRBJ2-3, with a tentative D call TRBD2 (6 bases). The CDR3 sequence is 15 residues long. V lost 5 bases to trimming and J lost 2 bases, with 14 bases between them. In germline, CDR1 is SNHLY, CDR2 FYNNEI. The CDR3 here is CASSSMGTSTDTQYF. In DNA form, the CDR3 reads TGTGCCAGCAGTTCAATGGGGACTTCCACAGATACGCAGTATTTT. Filled out from reference TRBV2 and TRBJ2-3, the complete variable domain reads EPEVTQTPSHQVTQMGQEVILRCVPISNHLYFYWYRQILGQKVEFLVSFYNNEISEKSEIFDDQFSVERPDGSNFTLKIRSTKLEDSAMYFCASSSMGTSTDTQYFGPGTRLTVL.

This CDR3 reads CASSYNSALQETQYF. As DNA, the CDR3 is TGTGCCAGCAGTTACAACAGTGCACTACAAGAGACCCAGTACTTC. The chain joins TRBV6-5 to TRBJ2-5; D gene unclear. V was trimmed by 2 bases and J by 2 bases, leaving 12 bases between them. CDR3 length equals 15 residues. Germline-derived CDR1 and CDR2 are MNHEY and SVGAGI.

J is TRBJ2-1 and V is TRBV6-2 or TRBV6-3; tentatively, D is TRBD2 (5 bases). V lost 0 bases and J 12 bases, leaving 15 bases between the germline ends. Looked up from germline, CDR1 is MNHEY and CDR2 is SVGEGT. The CDR3 spans 14 residues. Here the CDR3 reads CASSYSINPRAQFF. CDR3 nucleotides: TGTGCCAGCAGTTACTCTATTAACCCGAGGGCGCAGTTCTTC.

The chain recombines TRBV9 with TRBJ2-1; 8 positions agree with TRBD1. This CDR3 spans 15 amino acids. J lost 8 bases, V lost 3 bases, and 10 bases had no gene match. The germline V gene has CDR1 SGDLS and CDR2 YYNGEE. CDR3 bases: TGTGCCAGCAGCGCACGAGGACAGGGACCGGATGAGCAGTTCTTC. This gives the protein CASSARGQGPDEQFF.

This clonotype was recorded a few times. V is TRBV3-1 and J is TRBJ2-7, with D perhaps TRBD2 (6 bases). V lost 4 bases and J 5 bases, leaving 18 bases between the germline ends. Germline V lookup: CDR1 LGHDT, CDR2 YNNKEL (reference sequence). The CDR3 has 15 residues. The DNA for the CDR3 is TGTGCCAGCAGCCTCCGTCCCGGGACTGGGAACGAGCAGTACTTC. This sequence encodes CASSLRPGTGNEQYF.

This clonotype was observed a few times. This sequence joins TRBV30 and TRBJ2-6; D might be TRBD1 (6 bases). Trimming shortened V by 7 bases and J by 0 bases, and 16 bases separated the two germline ends. Germline CDR1 and CDR2: GTSNPN and SVGIG (reference sequence). The CDR3 length is 16 residues. The CDR3: CALRAGANSGANVLTF. The CDR3 DNA reads as TGTGCCTTGAGGGCAGGGGCCAACTCTGGGGCCAACGTCCTGACTTTC.

This clonotype was seen more than once but under ten times. The CDR3 sequence is CALEPYDRGTEAFF. CDR3 DNA: TGTGCATTAGAACCGTACGACAGGGGCACTGAAGCTTTCTTT. This chain uses TRBV7-8 with TRBJ1-1; 8 nucleotides align to TRBD1. The CDR3 loop spans 14 amino acids. Germline CDR1 and CDR2: SGHVS and FQNEAQ.

Only a few counts were recorded for this clonotype. The chain joins TRBV25-1 to TRBJ1-1; 8 nucleotides agree with TRBD1. Germline CDR1 is MGHDK and CDR2 is SYGVNS. The J segment lost 3 bases and the V segment lost 4 bases, leaving 7 bases of the junction unmatched. The CDR3 is 15 residues long. CDR3 residues: CASSGNRGRHTEAFF. The CDR3 coding sequence is TGTGCCAGCAGTGGAAACAGGGGGAGGCACACTGAAGCTTTCTTT.

Only a few counts were recorded for this clonotype. The rearrangement joins TRBV25-1 to TRBJ2-2, with TRBD2 matching over 9 bases. The CDR3 extends over 16 amino acids. V shed 6 bases and J 5 bases; nucleotides not matched to a gene: 10. CDR1 MGHDK and CDR2 SYGVNS come from the germline V gene. CDR3 nucleotides: TGTGCCAGCAGGTCCGCTCGAGCGGGGGGAACCGGGGAGCTGTTTTTT. Its translation: CASRSARAGGTGELFF.

This clonotype has more than one count but fewer than ten. The chain combines TRBV20-1 with TRBJ1-3; D gene uncertain. V was cut by 7 bases and J by 4 bases, with 14 bases left in between. This CDR3 spans 13 amino acids. In germline, CDR1 is DFQATT, CDR2 SNEGSKA (reference sequence). CDR3 in amino acids: CSVTPDGGNTIYF. The CDR3 DNA reads as TGCAGTGTAACCCCCGATGGAGGAAACACCATATATTTT.

The chain links TRBV20-1 to TRBJ1-2, with 7 bases aligning to TRBD1. The junction had 4 bases not matched to a gene; V was cut back by 7 bases and J by 8 bases. Germline assignment: CDR1 DFQATT and CDR2 SNEGSKA (reference sequence). CDR3 length: 10 amino acids. In DNA form, the CDR3 reads TGCAGTGTCAGGGGGGCAGGCTACACCTTC. Its protein is CSVRGAGYTF.

The chain uses TRBV18 and TRBJ2-2, with D maybe TRBD2 (5 bases). The germline V gene has CDR1 KGHSH and CDR2 LQKENI. V was cut by 0 bases and J by 5 bases, with 10 bases left in between. The CDR3 sequence is 15 residues long. CDR3 bases: TGTGCCAGCTCACCACCAAACTCGGGGACCGGGGAGCTGTTTTTT. It specifies CASSPPNSGTGELFF.

This clonotype was seen at least ten times. J is TRBJ2-7 and V is TRBV24-1, with no clear D. Germline loops: CDR1 KGHDR, CDR2 SFDVKD. The CDR3 consists of 11 residues. The V gene lost 4 bases and the J gene lost 4 bases, with 4 bases spanning the gap. The CDR3 region is CATSDPYEQYF. CDR3 nucleotides: TGTGCCACCAGTGACCCTTACGAGCAGTACTTC.

The V and J genes are TRBV20-1 and TRBJ1-4; D unresolved. This CDR3 has 16 amino acids. Germline loops: CDR1 DFQATT, CDR2 SNEGSKA (reference sequence). V was clipped by 6 bases and J by 8 bases, with 25 bases between them. This CDR3 is CSAAHVMIPPGEKLFF. The CDR3 DNA reads as TGCAGTGCCGCCCACGTTATGATCCCGCCGGGAGAAAAACTGTTTTTT.

The chain joins TRBV11-2 to TRBJ2-5; D unresolved. V dropped 2 bases and J dropped 2 bases, with 6 bases sitting between them. The CDR3 covers 13 residues. Germline V lookup: CDR1 SGHAT, CDR2 FQNNGV. The CDR3 DNA reads as TGTGCCAGCAGCTTATCTGCGCAAGAGACCCAGTACTTC. This encodes CASSLSAQETQYF.

This clonotype has ten or more counts. V is TRBV7-9 and J is TRBJ2-2; 8 nucleotides agree with TRBD1. Germline values: CDR1 SEHNR, CDR2 FQNEAQ (reference sequence). There are 16 residues in the CDR3. V lost 5 bases to trimming and J lost 3 bases; unmatched junction nucleotides: 8. The CDR3 loop is CASSLGTGAYTGELFF. DNA for the CDR3: TGTGCCAGCAGCCTGGGGACAGGTGCCTACACCGGGGAGCTGTTTTTT. The whole variable domain, remainder taken from reference TRBV7-9 and TRBJ2-2, is DTGVSQNPRHKITKRGQNVTFRCDPISEHNRLYWYRQTLGQGPEFLTYFQNEAQLEKSRLLSDRFSAERPKGSFSTLEIQRTEQGDSAMYLCASSLGTGAYTGELFFGEGSRLTVL.

This clonotype has a handful of counts. The chain links TRBV5-1 to TRBJ2-1, with D unresolved. Germline-derived CDR1 and CDR2 are SGHRS and YFSETQ. The length of the CDR3 is 13 residues. The V end was cut by 7 bases, the J end by 2 bases, with 10 bases between. The CDR3 reads CASRVDTYNEQFF. CDR3 nucleotides: TGCGCCAGCCGCGTAGATACCTACAATGAGCAGTTCTTC.

This clonotype showed up many times. The chain uses TRBV5-1 and TRBJ1-1; 9 bases are shared with TRBD1. The CDR3 has 13 amino acids. The germline CDR1 and CDR2 sequences are SGHRS and YFSETQ. Trimming removed 2 bases from V and 7 bases from J; junction bases left unmatched: 3. The CDR3 DNA reads TGCGCCAGCAGCTTACAGGGGGCGGATGAAGCTTTCTTT. It encodes CASSLQGADEAFF.

This chain connects TRBV12-3 or TRBV12-4 to TRBJ2-1; D remains ambiguous. Trimming took 6 bases from V and 1 from J, leaving 16 bases between them. The CDR3 contains 16 residues. CDR3 sequence (DNA): TGTGCCAGCAGCTCGTCGGAACTCCTTTCCTACAATGAGCAGTTCTTC. As protein: CASSSSELLSYNEQFF.

The chain carries TRBV9 and TRBJ2-4, with TRBD2 identical over 7 bases. The CDR3 consists of 16 residues. After removal of 4 bases from V and 2 bases from J, the junction contained 9 bases not matched to a gene. Germline V lookup: CDR1 SGDLS, CDR2 YYNGEE. The CDR3 loop is CASSPRSGTTKNIQYF. As DNA, the CDR3 is TGTGCCAGCAGCCCCCGGTCCGGGACTACCAAAAACATTCAGTACTTC.

This clonotype came up once. V usage is TRBV29-1 and J usage is TRBJ1-1; D not resolved. The CDR3 contains 11 residues. Deletions cut 7 bases from V and 8 bases from J, with 14 bases between. Germline-derived CDR1 and CDR2 are SQVTM and ANQGSEA. The CDR3, as DNA: TGCAGCGCGGCTGGTCCCGGGGAAGCTTTCTTT. Translating gives CSAAGPGEAFF.

V usage is TRBV27 and J usage is TRBJ1-5; TRBD1 might be the D (6 bases). Germline V CDR1 and CDR2: MNHEY, SMNVEV (reference sequence). V lost 0 bases and J lost 4, with 13 bases in between. The CDR3 is made up of 16 amino acids. CDR3 amino acids: CASSLSGAGENQPQHF. The CDR3 DNA reads as TGTGCCAGCAGTTTATCGGGGGCCGGGGAAAATCAGCCCCAGCATTTT.

The chain has TRBV6-2 or TRBV6-3 and TRBJ1-5; 9 nucleotides line up with TRBD1. The CDR3 covers 13 residues. The V gene end was trimmed by 6 bases and the J gene end by 9 bases; junction bases not matched to a gene: 6. Per the germline V gene, CDR1 is MNHEY and CDR2 is SVGEGT. In DNA form, the CDR3 reads TGTGCCAGCAGCCGGGACAGGGTAAGGCCCCAGCATTTT. Residues: CASSRDRVRPQHF.

This clonotype has more than one count but fewer than ten. This chain connects TRBV20-1 to TRBJ2-1; D is ambiguous. CDR3 size: 12 residues. The ends were cut back, 3 bases at V and 8 bases at J, with 11 bases in the middle. The germline gives CDR1 DFQATT, CDR2 SNEGSKA (reference sequence). DNA of the CDR3: TGCAGTGCTAGTGAGTGGTCGGATGAGCAGTTCTTC. Translation gives CSASEWSDEQFF.

The rearrangement links TRBV5-1 to TRBJ2-1; unclear D gene. The V gene lost 1 base and the J gene lost 10 bases, with 15 bases spanning the gap. CDR1 and CDR2 from the germline V gene are SGHRS and YFSETQ. This CDR3 is 14 amino acids long. In DNA, the CDR3 is TGCGCCAGCAGCTTGATGGGCGCGCCGCCCGAGCAGTTCTTC. It yields the protein CASSLMGAPPEQFF.

The J gene is TRBJ1-2, the V gene TRBV12-3 or TRBV12-4; D might be TRBD1 (6 bases). The CDR3 has 13 amino acids. V was pared by 7 bases and J by 6 bases, with 15 bases between. The CDR3 DNA reads as TGTGCCAGCACTCTCCACAAGGGGGATGGCTACACCTTC. As protein: CASTLHKGDGYTF.

This clonotype was found once. The chain carries TRBV4-2 and TRBJ2-5, with 8 bases aligning to TRBD1. The germline V gene encodes CDR1 LGHNA and CDR2 YNFKEQ. V lost 0 bases and J lost 4; bases outside the gene matches: 10. The CDR3 has 17 residues. The CDR3 protein is CASSQDQGAWLGETQYF. CDR3 in DNA: TGTGCCAGCAGCCAAGATCAGGGGGCCTGGTTAGGAGAGACCCAGTACTTC.

CDR3 in DNA: TGTGCCAGTTCACAGGGTGGAACTAATGAAAAACTGTTTTTT. Amino acid sequence: CASSQGGTNEKLFF. This rearrangement joins TRBV9 to TRBJ1-4; possible D gene TRBD1, 6 bases. This CDR3 has 14 amino acids. Germline CDR1 and CDR2: SGDLS and YYNGEE. V lost 8 bases, J lost 1 base, and 12 bases lay in between.

V gene TRBV12-3 or TRBV12-4 combines with J gene TRBJ2-7, with TRBD1 as a possible D gene (6 bases). The CDR3 runs 15 residues. The ends were cut back, 7 bases at V and 3 bases at J, with 19 bases in the middle. The CDR3 region has the DNA TGTGCCAGCAACTCACAGGGAATCGGTCTCTACGAGCAGTACTTC. Translation: CASNSQGIGLYEQYF.

This clonotype was recorded many times. This sequence joins TRBV5-1 and TRBJ2-2, with 7 bases aligning to TRBD2. Trimming at V came to 0 bases and at J to 1 base, leaving 3 bases not matched to a gene. The CDR3 spans 16 residues. Germline V gene lookup returns CDR1 SGHRS and CDR2 YFSETQ. CDR3 protein: CASSLALAGNTGELFF. The CDR3 bases are TGCGCCAGCAGCTTGGCCTTAGCGGGGAACACCGGGGAGCTGTTTTTT. Full variable domain (outside the CDR3, taken from reference TRBV5-1 and TRBJ2-2): KAGVTQTPRYLIKTRGQQVTLSCSPISGHRSVSWYQQTPGQGLQFLFEYFSETQRNKGNFPGRFSGRQFSNSRSEMNVSTLELGDSALYLCASSLALAGNTGELFFGEGSRLTVL.